The rows below give T cell receptor beta chains drawn from one sample of a study of tumor-infiltrating lymphocytes in localized non-small cell lung cancer. Repertoires were generated with immunoSEQ multiplex PCR, while TCRdb's copy carries only in-frame clones and drops some. The sample lists 10,000 or so clones, around 81% seen once, with 9.8% in the top ten. Material: uninvolved lung tissue not adjacent to the tumor. All receptors derive from a human donor with non-small cell lung cancer. CDR3s include the opening cysteine and the closing phenylalanine or tryptophan.

TRBV6-1	TRBJ2-7	CASTPRVVVGEQYF
TRBV6-5	TRBJ1-1	CASSRQGYTEAFF
TRBV13	TRBJ2-5	CASSFTGTEETQYF
TRBV7-2	TRBJ1-2	CASSRDRGGNYGYTF
TRBV5-6	TRBJ2-1	CASSPPGQRLINHEQFF
TRBV2	TRBJ2-3	CASRARTSGTDTQYF
TRBV6-5	TRBJ2-2	CASSYEINTGELFF
TRBV11-2	TRBJ1-1	CASSAGGPNTEAFF
TRBV5-5	TRBJ1-2	CASSSGTEVNYGYTF
TRBV4-1	TRBJ2-5	CASSQPTGGQETQYF
TRBV7-2	TRBJ2-1	CASSLLRLAGGEQFF
TRBV11-3	TRBJ2-2	CASSSPQTGELFF
TRBV19	TRBJ1-1	CASSASGTGGAAEAFF
TRBV19	TRBJ1-2	CASSIRGQVYGYTF
TRBV19	TRBJ2-3	CASSPGLAGLSADTQYF
TRBV27	TRBJ2-3	CASSLISVAGGRTDTQYF
TRBV5-1	TRBJ1-4	CASTLRTPNEKLFF
TRBV11-2	TRBJ2-2	CASSPRTGWVGELFF
TRBV2	TRBJ1-3	CASDPSGNTIYF
TRBV5-6	TRBJ2-3	CASSLGQGRADTQYF
TRBV29-1	TRBJ1-1	CSVKQGKLTEAFF
TRBV7-9	TRBJ2-1	CASSLAGGLDLNEQFF
TRBV4-1	TRBJ2-3	CASSQDTTDTQYF
TRBV2	TRBJ1-2	CASSPWGRELGYGYTF
TRBV28	TRBJ1-2	CASRSPRGGEIYGYTF
TRBV6-4	TRBJ2-3	CASSAGLDTDTQYF
TRBV7-2	TRBJ1-4	CASSLSTGTTNEKLFF
TRBV28	TRBJ2-7	CASRQGLAASVEQYF
TRBV5-4	TRBJ1-2	CASSFNWGSGPKGYTF
TRBV28	TRBJ1-2	CASSSLREKRNGYTF
TRBV6-1	TRBJ2-5	CASSGMTVGGWETQYF
TRBV6-1	TRBJ2-1	CASSTGYNEQFF
TRBV18	TRBJ2-3	CASSPGHTSTDTQYF
TRBV30	TRBJ2-3	CAWSVGQGPDTQYF
TRBV28	TRBJ1-1	CAEIDRGRFMNTEAFF
TRBV7-9	TRBJ2-1	CASSFSTTPHNEQFF
TRBV28	TRBJ1-1	CASRAEDRLDTEAFF
TRBV28	TRBJ1-1	CASRTPGSLIAFF
TRBV15	TRBJ1-5	CATSNYASDQPQHF
TRBV5-1	TRBJ2-3	CASSLAAGRADTQYF
TRBV27	TRBJ2-1	CASSLSGGRNEQFF
TRBV5-4	TRBJ2-7	CASSSGTSGMSEQYF
TRBV2	TRBJ1-4	CASVSANNEKLFF
TRBV5-1	TRBJ2-7	CASSLAATGTYEQYF
TRBV20-1	-	CSAEAYEQYF